This T cell receptor beta chain came from a study of OX40 agonist ivuxolimab in advanced cancers. Blood draws occurred at baseline, cycle 4 day 1, and cycle 7 day 1. TCRdb keeps only in-frame clones here, not all; method: immunoSEQ multiplex PCR. The sample has some 52,000 clones; 90% to 95% are singletons. This TCR was recovered from an adult with an advanced solid tumor such as melanoma, head and neck, liver or kidney cancer. The sequenced sample was CD4+ or CD8+ T cells sorted from blood, obtained in a trial of the OX40 agonist ivuxolimab.

CDR3 sequence: CASSSQGRGAYEQYF. The CDR3 DNA sequence: TGTGCCAGCAGCTCGCAGGGTAGGGGGGCCTACGAGCAGTACTTC. The chain recombines TRBV7-9 with TRBJ2-7; D assignment may be TRBD1 or TRBD2 (6 bases each). The CDR3 runs to 15 residues. V lost 4 bases to trimming and J lost 2 bases, with 15 bases between them. The germline CDR1 and CDR2 sequences are SEHNR and FQNEAQ (reference sequence). Filled out from reference TRBV7-9 and TRBJ2-7, the complete variable domain reads DTGVSQNPRHKITKRGQNVTFRCDPISEHNRLYWYRQTLGQGPEFLTYFQNEAQLEKSRLLSDRFSAERPKGSFSTLEIQRTEQGDSAMYLCASSSQGRGAYEQYFGPGTRLTVT.